This T cell receptor beta chain derives from a study of blood T cell repertoires in COVID-19. On the study more broadly: The United States, Italy and Spain provided the acute and convalescent COVID-19 samples. In each case, the material was cDNA or gDNA derived from T cells, B-cell-depleted T cells, or PBMCs.

Methods used by the authors: Counts of nucleated cells, estimated from reference gene primer amplification, were obtained. Sequencing was performed with immunoSEQ multiplex PCR; in TCRdb, only in-frame clones are kept and a portion is missing. The V and J calls and the clone size are those of that table, but D and trimming were determined from the DNA. This sample has about 200,000 clones; 84% occur once, and the top ten carry 7.6%. V was clipped by 3 bases and J by 5 bases, with 13 bases between them. CDR1 is SEHNR, CDR2 FQNEAQ, per germline (reference sequence). The CDR3 spans 14 residues. The TCR comes from a woman between 45 and 65 years old with active or convalescent COVID-19. This sequence joins TRBV7-9 and TRBJ2-5, with D maybe TRBD2 (6 bases). The sample consisted of peripheral blood. CDR3 coding DNA: TGTGCCAGCAGCTTTAACGGAGGGGAGGAGACCCAGTACTTC. Amino acid sequence: CASSFNGGEETQYF.